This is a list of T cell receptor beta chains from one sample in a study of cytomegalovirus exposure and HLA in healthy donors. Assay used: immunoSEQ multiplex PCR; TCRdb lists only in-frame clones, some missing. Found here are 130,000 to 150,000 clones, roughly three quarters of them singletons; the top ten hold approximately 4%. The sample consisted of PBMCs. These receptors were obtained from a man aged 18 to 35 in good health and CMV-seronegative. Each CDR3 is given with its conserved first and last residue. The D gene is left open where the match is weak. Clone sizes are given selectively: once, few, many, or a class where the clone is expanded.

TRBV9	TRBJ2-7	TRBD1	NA	CASSSTGTEIEQYF	TGTGCCAGCAGCTCGACCGGGACAGAGATCGAGCAGTACTTC
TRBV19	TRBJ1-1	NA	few	CASHRDLTATEAFF	TGTGCCTCACACAGGGATTTGACTGCCACTGAAGCTTTCTTT
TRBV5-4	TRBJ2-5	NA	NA	CASSRGRGEETQYF	TGTGCCAGCAGCCGAGGTCGCGGGGAAGAGACCCAGTACTTC
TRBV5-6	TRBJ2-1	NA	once	CASSLEGLIYNEQFF	TGTGCCAGCAGCTTGGAAGGACTGATCTACAATGAGCAGTTCTTC
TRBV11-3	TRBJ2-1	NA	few	CASSLAQIYNEQFF	TGTGCCAGCAGCTTAGCACAGATCTACAATGAGCAGTTCTTC
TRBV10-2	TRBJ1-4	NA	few	CASSDGGGEKLFF	TGCGCCAGCAGTGATGGCGGAGGCGAAAAACTGTTTTTT
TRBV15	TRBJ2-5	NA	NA	CATSRDPGRAEQYF	TGTGCCACCAGCAGAGATCCGGGCAGGGCAGAGCAGTACTTC
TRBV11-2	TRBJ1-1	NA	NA	CASSQDRNTEAFF	TGTGCCAGCAGCCAGGACAGGAACACTGAAGCTTTCTTT
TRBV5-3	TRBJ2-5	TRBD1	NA	CARSLITGGREETQYF	TGTGCCAGAAGCTTGATCACAGGGGGCAGAGAGGAGACCCAGTACTTC
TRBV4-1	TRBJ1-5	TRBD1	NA	CASSQVSGDRGHQPQHF	TGCGCCAGCAGCCAAGTTTCGGGTGACAGGGGCCATCAGCCCCAGCATTTT
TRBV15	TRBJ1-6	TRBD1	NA	CATSRATGEPLHF	TGTGCCACCAGCAGAGCTACAGGGGAACCCCTCCACTTT
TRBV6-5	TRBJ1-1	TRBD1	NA	CASRRQGNTEAFF	TGTGCCAGCAGAAGACAGGGCAACACTGAAGCTTTCTTT
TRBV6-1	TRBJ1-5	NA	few	CASSEASQGRQPQHF	TGTGCCAGCAGTGAAGCGTCCCAGGGCCGGCAGCCCCAGCATTTT
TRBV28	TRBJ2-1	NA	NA	CASSPGVVRRGEQFF	TGTGCCAGCAGCCCTGGGGTAGTCCGTCGGGGTGAGCAGTTCTTC